The 21 T cell receptor beta chains listed next were all sequenced from one sample in a study of blood T cell repertoires in COVID-19. The data were produced by immunoSEQ multiplex PCR, yet TCRdb's version contains in-frame clones alone and is incomplete. Among about 250,000 clones listed, just over 85% were seen once. Sequencing was carried out using PBMCs or T cells enriched from blood (not recorded which). The receptor source for this set is a man aged 35 to 55 who had recovered from COVID-19.

The CDR3 coding sequence is TGTGCCAGCTCACCCCCGGGACTAGCGGGAGCCTACGAGCAGTACTTC. The encoded protein is CASSPPGLAGAYEQYF. J is TRBJ2-7 and V is TRBV18; 14 nucleotides line up with TRBD2. The CDR3 extends over 16 amino acids. Germline V gene sequence: CDR1 KGHSH, CDR2 LQKENI. V shed 3 bases, J shed 2 bases, and the junction held 3 bases outside the gene matches.

The rearrangement joins TRBV21-1 to TRBJ1-2; the table's D gene call, TRBD1, was not cross checked with the DNA. TRBV21-1 is a recognized pseudogene. The length of the CDR3 is 15 residues. The DNA of the CDR3 is TGTGCCAGCAGCAAAGCGCTTCAGGTTGACTATGGCTACACCTTC. Residues: CASSKALQVDYGYTF.

This chain links TRBV15 with TRBJ1-2; 7 positions agree with TRBD1. The V gene end was trimmed by 3 bases and the J gene end by 4 bases; junction bases not matched to a gene: 8. Germline CDR1 is LNHNV and CDR2 is YYDKDF (reference sequence). The CDR3 has 15 residues. The CDR3 sequence: CATSREGAFGYGYTF. DNA for the CDR3: TGTGCCACCAGCAGGGAGGGGGCCTTTGGCTATGGCTACACCTTC. Supplemented by reference TRBV15 and TRBJ1-2, the full variable domain reads DAMVIQNPRYQVTQFGKPVTLSCSQTLNHNVMYWYQQKSSQAPKLLFHYYDKDFNNEADTPDNFQSRRPNTSFCFLDIRSPGLGDTAMYLCATSREGAFGYGYTFGSGTRLTVV.

The chain employs TRBV19 and TRBJ2-3, with 7 bases that match TRBD2. Germline lookup yields CDR1 LNHDA and CDR2 SQIVND (reference sequence). J was trimmed by 5 bases and V by 1 base; bases with no gene match: 6. The CDR3 is 15 amino acids. The DNA of the CDR3 is TGTGCCAGTAGTATAGCGGCGGGAGATTTAGATACGCAGTATTTT. Translated: CASSIAAGDLDTQYF.

This rearrangement joins TRBV11-2 to TRBJ2-7; 8 nucleotides line up with TRBD2. Germline assignment: CDR1 SGHAT and CDR2 FQNNGV. Unmatched junction bases numbered 6, after V lost 5 bases and J lost 6 bases. The CDR3 is made up of 13 amino acids. The CDR3 loop reads CASSPPGGFEQYF. CDR3 coding DNA: TGTGCCAGCAGCCCCCCGGGGGGGTTCGAGCAGTACTTC.

The chain combines TRBV18 with TRBJ1-1, with 9 positions matching TRBD1. V was clipped by 4 bases and J by 4 bases; unmatched bases: 19. Per the germline V gene, CDR1 is KGHSH and CDR2 is LQKENI. This CDR3 comprises 19 residues. The CDR3 here is CASSRSTTGQGISSTEAFF. CDR3 DNA: TGTGCCAGCTCACGCAGTACTACAGGACAGGGGATTTCGAGCACTGAAGCTTTCTTT.

The chain combines TRBV27 with TRBJ1-6; D gene uncertain. The V gene lost 4 bases and the J gene lost 9 bases, with 13 bases spanning the gap. The germline V gene has CDR1 MNHEY and CDR2 SMNVEV (reference sequence). The CDR3 length is 14 residues. The CDR3 bases are TGTGCCAGCAGTTGGAGCCTTCTAGGTTCACCCCTCCACTTT. Residues: CASSWSLLGSPLHF.

The CDR3 protein is CASGSRRLLADTQYF. The CDR3 DNA follows: TGTGCCAGCGGGTCTAGACGGTTGCTCGCAGATACGCAGTATTTT. The V gene is TRBV6-5, the J gene TRBJ2-3, with D uncertain. Trimming took off 8 bases at V and 4 bases at J, with 19 bases between the two ends. Germline lookup yields CDR1 MNHEY and CDR2 SVGAGI. The CDR3 has 15 amino acids.

The rearrangement joins TRBV28 to TRBJ2-7, with D perhaps TRBD1 (5 bases). Trimming cost V 3 bases and J 2 bases, with 11 bases left between them. Germline V lookup: CDR1 MDHEN, CDR2 SYDVKM. CDR3 size: 14 residues. Here the CDR3 DNA reads TGTGCCAGCAGTTTTCCTTACAGGCCCTACGAGCAGTACTTC. Its protein product is CASSFPYRPYEQYF. Full variable domain (remainder filled in from reference TRBV28 and TRBJ2-7): DVKVTQSSRYLVKRTGEKVFLECVQDMDHENMFWYRQDPGLGLRLIYFSYDVKMKEKGDIPEGYSVSREKKERFSLILESASTNQTSMYLCASSFPYRPYEQYFGPGTRLTVT.

This sequence joins TRBV24-1 and TRBJ2-5; 9 bases line up with TRBD2. The trim removed 2 bases at V and 5 bases at J, leaving 17 bases unmatched. Per germline, CDR1 KGHDR and CDR2 SFDVKD. The CDR3 spans 19 residues. For the CDR3, the DNA is TGTGCCACCAGTGATTGGGGGGTAGCGGGAGATTTATGGTCGGAGACCCAGTACTTC. Residues: CATSDWGVAGDLWSETQYF.

The V call is TRBV19, the J call TRBJ1-3, with unresolved D. CDR1 and CDR2 from the germline V gene are LNHDA and SQIVND (reference sequence). Trimming cost V 5 bases and J 3 bases, with 5 bases left between them. This CDR3 comprises 12 residues. The CDR3 sequence is CASSLGGNTIYF. Here the CDR3 DNA reads TGTGCCAGTAGTCTCGGTGGAAACACCATATATTTT.

The gene calls are TRBV11-2 and TRBJ2-5, with 9 bases lining up with TRBD2. The germline gives CDR1 SGHAT, CDR2 FQNNGV. Germline trimming cut 3 bases from V and 4 bases from J; bases unmatched to any gene: 12. The CDR3 runs to 17 residues. Written as DNA, the CDR3 is TGTGCCAGCAGCTTGAGGGCTGGAGTAGCGGGAGCAGAGACCCAGTACTTC. It codes for CASSLRAGVAGAETQYF.

The chain links TRBV3-1 (or the pseudogene TRBV3-2) to TRBJ1-1, with 7 bases that match TRBD1. With 7 bases clipped from V and 1 base from J, the junction kept 6 bases outside the gene matches. CDR1 LGHDT and CDR2 YNNKEL come from the germline V gene (reference sequence). The CDR3 extends over 14 amino acids. CDR3 DNA sequence: TGTGCCAGCACCTTGCAGGGGGGGAACACTGAAGCTTTCTTT. Translating it yields CASTLQGGNTEAFF.

The genes are TRBV5-1 and TRBJ2-7, with 7 positions matching TRBD2. The CDR3 loop spans 14 amino acids. Germline V lookup: CDR1 SGHRS, CDR2 YFSETQ. The V gene end was trimmed by 3 bases and the J gene end by 1 base; junction bases not matched to a gene: 4. The CDR3 nucleotides are TGCGCCAGCAGCTCACTGGGACTATCCTACGAGCAGTACTTC. As protein: CASSSLGLSYEQYF.

This chain joins TRBV7-3 and TRBJ2-1; 8 positions agree with TRBD1. V shed 4 bases, J shed 2 bases, and the junction held 4 bases outside the gene matches. This CDR3 region has 15 residues. Germline V gives CDR1 SGHTA, CDR2 FQGTGA. CDR3 nucleotides: TGTGCCAGCAGCTCAGGACAGGGCGCCTACAATGAGCAGTTCTTC. Amino acid sequence: CASSSGQGAYNEQFF.

CDR3 coding DNA: TGTGCCAGTAGTATCACCGGGTACAATCAGCCCCAGCATTTT. Translating gives CASSITGYNQPQHF. The rearrangement joins TRBV19 to TRBJ1-5; D is unresolved. Germline V gives CDR1 LNHDA, CDR2 SQIVND (reference sequence). The CDR3 length is 14 residues. V lost 3 bases to trimming and J lost 3 bases, with 9 bases between them.

The V gene is TRBV2, the J gene TRBJ2-3; D remains ambiguous. CDR1 and CDR2 from the germline V gene are SNHLY and FYNNEI. The CDR3 spans 15 residues. Between the trimmed V and J ends, which lost 0 bases and 6 bases, there was a span of 13 bases. CDR3 sequence reads: CASSEALGQRDTQYF. CDR3 nucleotides: TGTGCCAGCAGTGAAGCGCTTGGGCAAAGGGATACGCAGTATTTT.

The J gene is TRBJ2-7, the V gene TRBV27; D possibly corresponds to TRBD1 (6 bases). There are 14 residues in the CDR3. V was shortened by 4 bases and J by 5 bases, with 15 bases between the two germline ends. Germline CDR1 MNHEY, CDR2 SMNVEV (reference sequence). The CDR3 sequence: CASSSDIKGDEQYF. In nucleotides, the CDR3 is TGTGCCAGCAGTTCCGACATTAAGGGGGACGAGCAGTACTTC.

This rearrangement joins TRBV29-1 to TRBJ2-1, with 12 bases lining up with TRBD2. V shed 6 bases, J shed 7 bases, and the junction held 4 bases outside the gene matches. Germline assignment: CDR1 SQVTM and CDR2 ANQGSEA. The length of the CDR3 is 13 residues. CDR3 nucleotides: TGCAGCGTCGCTAGCGGGAGGGAGAATGAGCAGTTCTTC. It is translated as CSVASGRENEQFF.

This clone has more than one count but fewer than ten. This chain links TRBV6-4 with TRBJ2-1, with D perhaps TRBD2 (6 bases). Trimming left V 0 bases short and J 0 bases short, with 6 bases between. Germline CDR1 and CDR2: MRHNA and SNTAGT. The CDR3 is 15 residues long. This chain's CDR3 is CASSDSSGSYNEQFF. CDR3 bases: TGTGCCAGCAGTGACTCTAGCGGCTCCTACAATGAGCAGTTCTTC.

CDR3 bases: TGTGCAAGTCGCTTAGAAGGGAGGGGCAGTTCGGCTTTCTTT. It codes for CASRLEGRGSSAFF. The chain uses TRBV12-2 and TRBJ1-1. TRBV12-2 is termed a pseudogene. CDR3 length: 14 amino acids.